This T cell receptor (beta chain) was captured by sequencing in a study of T cell responses to AZD1222 COVID-19 vaccine. General study findings and limits: Regions 160-218 and 743-854 held dominance among vaccine-associated CD4 TCRs, which spanned spike.

Turning to this clone: Antigen unknown.

Sequencing was performed with immunoSEQ multiplex PCR; in TCRdb, only in-frame clones are kept and a portion is missing. The sample contains 120,000 to 150,000 clones, around nine tenths of which appear only once. Trimming took 7 bases from V and 3 from J, leaving 12 bases between them. Looked up from germline, CDR1 is MNHEY and CDR2 is SVGAGI. This CDR3 spans 14 amino acids. The material was peripheral blood, obtained on day 0 of MenACWY control vaccination. This TCR came from an adult in good health. The chain recombines TRBV6-5 with TRBJ2-2; TRBD2 might be the D (7 bases). CDR3 in amino acids: CASKGGPYTGELFF. CDR3 DNA: TGTGCCAGCAAGGGGGGGCCGTACACCGGGGAGCTGTTTTTT.